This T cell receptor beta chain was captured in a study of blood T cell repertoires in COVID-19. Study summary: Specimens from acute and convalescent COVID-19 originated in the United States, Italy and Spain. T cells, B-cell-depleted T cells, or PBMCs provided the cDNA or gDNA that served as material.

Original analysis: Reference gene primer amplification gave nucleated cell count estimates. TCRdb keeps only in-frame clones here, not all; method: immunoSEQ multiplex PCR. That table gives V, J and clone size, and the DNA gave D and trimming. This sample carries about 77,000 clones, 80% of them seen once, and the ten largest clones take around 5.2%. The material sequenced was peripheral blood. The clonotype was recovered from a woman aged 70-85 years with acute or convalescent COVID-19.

CDR3: CASRQGPNTEAFF. CDR3 nucleotides: TGTGCCAGTAGACAGGGCCCGAACACTGAAGCTTTCTTT. The gene calls are TRBV19 and TRBJ1-1; D is possibly TRBD1 (6 bases). The CDR3 loop spans 13 amino acids. Between the trimmed V and J ends, which lost 6 bases and 1 base, there was a span of 9 bases. From germline, CDR1 is LNHDA and CDR2 SQIVND (reference sequence).